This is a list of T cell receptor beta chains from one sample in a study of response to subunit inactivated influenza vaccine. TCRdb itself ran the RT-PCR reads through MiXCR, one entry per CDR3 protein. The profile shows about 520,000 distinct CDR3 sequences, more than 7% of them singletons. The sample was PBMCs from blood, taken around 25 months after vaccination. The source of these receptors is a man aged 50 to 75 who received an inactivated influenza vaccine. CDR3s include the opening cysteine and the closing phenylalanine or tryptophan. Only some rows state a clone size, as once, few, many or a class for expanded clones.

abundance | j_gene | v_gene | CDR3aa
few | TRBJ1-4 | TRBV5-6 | CASSPRTGGWEKLFF
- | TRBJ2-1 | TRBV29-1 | CSVAGAGGGLNEQFF
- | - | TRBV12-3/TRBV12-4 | CASSLDTLVQPQYF
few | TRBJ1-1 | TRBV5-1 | CASSVGGQNTEAFF
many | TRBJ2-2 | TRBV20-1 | CSASQGPGELFF
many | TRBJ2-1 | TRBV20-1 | CSARGGGLVNEQFF
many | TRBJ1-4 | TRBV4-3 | CASSRGVREKLFF
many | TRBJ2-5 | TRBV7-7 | CASSLGLAGGETQYF
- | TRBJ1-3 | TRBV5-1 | CASSLAGQGGNTIYF
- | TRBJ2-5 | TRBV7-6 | CASSPVPGMETQYF
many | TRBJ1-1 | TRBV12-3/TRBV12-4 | CASSPAGGAEAFF
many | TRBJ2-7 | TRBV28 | CASSLGGAYFYEQYF
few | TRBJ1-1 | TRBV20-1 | CSASLGVNTEAFF
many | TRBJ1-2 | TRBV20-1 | CSASQGLVADSYTF
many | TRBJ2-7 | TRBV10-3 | CAISDKGASSYEQYF
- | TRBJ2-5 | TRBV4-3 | CASSQSDRGLVETQYF
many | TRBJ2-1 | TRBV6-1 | CASSEYGQEGEQFF
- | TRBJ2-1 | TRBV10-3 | CAIREVKYNEQFF
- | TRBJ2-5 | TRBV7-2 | CASSRRTGLAYQETQYF
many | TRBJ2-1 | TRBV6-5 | CASSYTSPQREVAEQFF
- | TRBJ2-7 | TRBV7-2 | CASSLWGRGSSYEQYF
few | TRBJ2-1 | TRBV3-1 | CASSQGTSGGPSSYNEQFF
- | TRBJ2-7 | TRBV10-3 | CAIGKGFGGYEQYF
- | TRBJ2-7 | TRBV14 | CASSQDWSSSYEQYF
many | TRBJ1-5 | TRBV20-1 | CSAVGVLKNQPQHF
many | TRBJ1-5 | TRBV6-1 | CASLQGLNQPQHF
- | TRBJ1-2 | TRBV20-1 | CSATLGTGTIYGYTF
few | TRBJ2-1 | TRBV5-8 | CASSPGSVVFLAEQFF
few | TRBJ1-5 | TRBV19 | CATRLSDRGLLNQPQHF
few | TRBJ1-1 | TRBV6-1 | CASIPGGRRTEAFF
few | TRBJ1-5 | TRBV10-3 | CAISRDTNQPQHF
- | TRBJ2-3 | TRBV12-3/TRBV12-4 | CASSLGLTSNTDTQYF
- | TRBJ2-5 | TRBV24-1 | CATRTPRDGRHQETQYF
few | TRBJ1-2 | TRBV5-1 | CASTQGGGPFGGYGYTF
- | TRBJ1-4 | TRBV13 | CASSLRGTPNEKLFF
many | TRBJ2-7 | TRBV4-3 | CASSQEAGAYEQYF
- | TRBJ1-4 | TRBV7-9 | CASSLAQRDGKLFF
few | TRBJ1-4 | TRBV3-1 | CASSETGTGEKLFF
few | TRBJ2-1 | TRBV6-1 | CASRQAVSYNEQFF
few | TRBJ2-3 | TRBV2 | CASRSWAGATDTQYF
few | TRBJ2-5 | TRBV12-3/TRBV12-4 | CASSPSPGSGETQYF
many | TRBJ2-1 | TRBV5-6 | CASSFPGTGIEQFF
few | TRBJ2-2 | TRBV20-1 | CSARGPEQVNTGELFF
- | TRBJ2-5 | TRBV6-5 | CASSYFGGAGVWETQYF
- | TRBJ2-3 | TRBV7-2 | CASSLPSGRADTQYF
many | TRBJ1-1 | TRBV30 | CAWRKTMNTEAFF
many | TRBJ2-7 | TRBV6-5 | CASSFRDYTYEQYF